This T cell receptor (beta chain) is from a study of T cells in Graves' hyperthyroidism and ophthalmopathy. This clonotype has a handful of counts. Between the trimmed V and J ends, which lost 0 bases and 3 bases, there was a span of 17 bases. This CDR3 has 17 amino acids. Germline CDR1 is MNHEY and CDR2 is SVGAGI. From RNA transcripts, TCR beta CDR3 regions were amplified. First-round RT-PCR targeting the TCR CDR3 was performed with the HTBI primer set. TCRdb used MiXCR to reprocess the multiplex PCR reads, holding one entry per CDR3 protein. Here the sample spans approximately 400,000 distinct CDR3 sequences, around 14% being singletons.

This sequence originates from a woman aged 18-29 years with Graves' hyperthyroidism. This sequence joins TRBV6-5 and TRBJ1-2; D might be TRBD1 (6 bases). Sequencing was carried out using blood. The CDR3 bases are TGTGCCAGCAGTTACTCGATACATCGGGGGGCGGACTATGGCTACACCTTC. Protein sequence: CASSYSIHRGADYGYTF.